This T cell receptor beta chain was observed in a study of blood T cell repertoires in COVID-19 (dated by TCRdb to the early 2020s). Study-level background: The collaborator samples originated in the United States, Italy and Spain and spanned the acute and convalescent phases of COVID-19. The prospective study material was composed of cDNA or gDNA derived from T cells, B-cell-depleted T cells, or PBMCs. The dataset comprised deeply sampled blood TCRbeta repertoires from subjects exposed to, actively infected with, or recovered from COVID-19. A freely available public database, intended as a resource for researchers studying the immune response to SARS-CoV-2, is where the repertoires were released. The samples were drawn from the first 160 participants of the ongoing ImmuneRACE study and from roughly 1,300 subjects provided by 6 global collaborators. The sample metadata nearly always contained a de-identified subject ID, COVID-19 status, age in years and sex. Where available, HLA class I and class II types were taken from metadata supplied by the sample provider and were not determined by assay-based typing. What the research found in general, with its limitations: The quantity of clinical and demographic metadata differed by source and by participant and was supplied without curation.

The CDR3 runs 12 amino acids, cysteine and phenylalanine included. Of the read, only the CDR3 DNA is kept; its 36 bases are in frame from base 1. Reading the germline V gene (reference sequence) gives CDR1 SGHNT and CDR2 YYREEE. Here V drops 9 bases and J drops 4 bases, and the junction holds 6 bases not matched to any gene. Comments on this clone: There is no known antigen for this receptor. No clone much larger than this one lies a single base away; base qualities are absent.

Samples from volunteer blood donors who had recovered from COVID-19 were contributed by a second Seattle source. The collaborating institutions used their own protocols to collect whole blood in K2EDTA tubes. For TCRbeta analysis, collaborators shipped samples as frozen whole blood, isolated PBMCs, or DNA extracted from either of those sample types. TCRbeta CDR3 regions were amplified from genomic DNA by means of the immunoSEQ Assay, a bias-controlled multiplex PCR. Concerning the study's data processing: Within the assay, amplification of reference gene primers was used to estimate how many nucleated cells each sample contained. To quantify the absolute abundance of each unique TCRbeta CDR3 rearrangement, sequence reads were collapsed and filtered. For each sample, productive Simpson clonality was calculated as the square root of Simpson's diversity index across productive rearrangements. TCRdb took this table from immuneACCESS and kept in-frame rearrangements with V and J called. Such tables lack part of the clones; where checked against another copy, unresolved V genes explain under half of the gap, and the rest is unexplained. The DNA gave D and trimming, while V, J and clone size come from that table. The table for this sample lists a few hundred thousand clones; around 87% of them were counted only once. The ten largest clones add up to about 1.9% of the sample.

The sample taken for sequencing was peripheral blood. This clonotype originated in a woman aged 25-40 years who had recovered from COVID-19. The receptor chain draws on TRBV5-4 and TRBJ1-1, and TRBD1 matches 7 of the central bases. The nucleotide sequence is given as TGTGCCATCAGACAGGGATCCACTGAAGCTTTCTTT. Translation gives CAIRQGSTEAFF.